This TCR beta chain was documented in a study of T cells after yellow fever vaccination. Via MiXCR, TCRdb re-called the 5' RACE reads, giving one row per CDR3 protein. The sample holds hundreds of thousands of distinct CDR3 sequences; approximately 13% are singletons and the top ten take about 16%. Trimming at V came to 4 bases and at J to 7 bases, leaving 7 bases not matched to a gene. Germline CDR1 and CDR2: WNHNN and SYGVQD (reference sequence). The CDR3 has 15 residues. This clonotype has only a few counts. This chain links TRBV10-1 with TRBJ1-4, with 9 bases fitting TRBD1. The receptor was isolated from a man aged 30 to 45 who received the YFV17D yellow fever vaccine. Sample: PBMCs, taken on the day of the yellow fever booster vaccination. This chain's CDR3 is CASSAGDRESEKLFF. The DNA of the CDR3 is TGCGCCAGCAGTGCTGGGGACAGGGAGAGTGAAAAACTGTTTTTT.